This T cell receptor beta chain was captured by sequencing in a study of monozygotic twins with inflammatory bowel disease. T cells were not sorted, and total RNA was isolated straight from whole blood. Every TCR library consumed 3500 ng of total RNA. TCRdb reprocessed the 5' RACE reads; each CDR3 protein has one entry and no DNA is given. The sample totals approximately 390,000 distinct CDR3 sequences. The CDR3 spans 11 residues. Looked up from germline, CDR1 is MNHNS and CDR2 is SASEGT. Source material: blood. The receptor comes from a human donor with ulcerative colitis or Crohn's disease, or a healthy co-twin of an affected twin (not recorded which). This chain joins TRBV6-1 and TRBJ2-5. The CDR3 reads CASKLQETQYF.